Below, 10 T cell receptor beta chains from the same sample are listed, as sequenced in a study of T cell changes during pregnancy in multiple sclerosis. TCRdb's copy holds only in-frame clones and misses some; the assay was immunoSEQ multiplex PCR. The sample includes around 60,000 clones, under 95% seen only once; the top ten take about 0.5%. The material was CD4+ T cells from peripheral blood mononuclear cells, obtained after pregnancy. The receptors derive from a female donor in good health, enrolled as a control in a pregnancy study.

The V and J genes are TRBV30 and TRBJ1-6, with a tentative D call TRBD1 (6 bases). The CDR3 totals 16 residues. Germline V CDR1 and CDR2: GTSNPN, SVGIG (reference sequence). Trimming shortened V by 4 bases and J by 2 bases, and 15 bases separated the two germline ends. CDR3 nucleotide sequence: TGTGCCTGGACCCTGACAGGCGGCCCCTATAATTCACCCCTCCACTTT. Protein: CAWTLTGGPYNSPLHF. Full variable domain (missing parts from reference TRBV30 and TRBJ1-6): SQTIHQWPATLVQPVGSPLSLECTVEGTSNPNLYWYRQAAGRGLQLLFYSVGIGQISSEVPQNLSASRPQDRQFILSSKKLLLSDSGFYLCAWTLTGGPYNSPLHFGNGTRLTVT.

This sequence joins TRBV12-5 and TRBJ2-7, with D unresolved. This CDR3 spans 11 amino acids. Germline V gene lookup returns CDR1 LGHNT and CDR2 FRNRAP. Trimming left V 3 bases short and J 7 bases short, with 7 bases between. CDR3 sequence (DNA): TGTGCTAGTGGTTTTAGTATGGAGCAGTACTTC. Its protein product is CASGFSMEQYF.

The rearrangement links TRBV4-3 to TRBJ1-4; D gene unclear. Germline-derived CDR1 and CDR2 are LGHNA and YSLEER. The CDR3 is 15 amino acids. The germline V and J ends were trimmed by 0 bases and 0 bases, with 5 bases remaining between them. The CDR3 spells CASSQDPATNEKLFF. The CDR3 DNA sequence: TGCGCCAGCAGCCAAGATCCGGCAACTAATGAAAAACTGTTTTTT.

This chain uses TRBV25-1 with TRBJ1-1, with a weak D call TRBD1 (6 bases). There are 15 residues in the CDR3. Trimming cost V 3 bases and J 4 bases, with 15 bases left between them. Germline V gene lookup returns CDR1 MGHDK and CDR2 SYGVNS. In DNA, the CDR3 is TGTGCCAGCAGTGATAGGGGGGGGCTCGTCACTGAAGCTTTCTTT. Residues: CASSDRGGLVTEAFF. Full variable domain (missing parts from reference TRBV25-1 and TRBJ1-1): EADIYQTPRYLVIGTGKKITLECSQTMGHDKMYWYQQDPGMELHLIHYSYGVNSTEKGDLSSESTVSRIRTEHFPLTLESARPSHTSQYLCASSDRGGLVTEAFFGQGTRLTVV.

The genes are TRBV7-9 and TRBJ1-5, with D uncertain. Germline V gives CDR1 SEHNR, CDR2 FQNEAQ (reference sequence). This CDR3 spans 14 amino acids. Trimming took off 1 base at V and 1 base at J, with 5 bases between the two ends. The CDR3 DNA reads TGTGCCAGCAGCTTAGGGCGGAGCAATCAGCCCCAGCATTTT. Protein: CASSLGRSNQPQHF.

The V and J genes are TRBV2 and TRBJ1-1; no firm D call. Per germline, CDR1 SNHLY and CDR2 FYNNEI. The CDR3 covers 15 residues. Trimming cost V 2 bases and J 3 bases, with 13 bases left between them. The CDR3 is CASSERSGGYTEAFF. CDR3 nucleotide sequence: TGTGCCAGCAGTGAAAGGTCAGGAGGGTACACTGAAGCTTTCTTT.

The chain is built from TRBV19 and TRBJ1-5; 9 nucleotides match TRBD1. CDR3 length equals 18 residues. The V and J ends lost 3 bases and 3 bases, in that order; junction bases with no gene match: 12. The germline gives CDR1 LNHDA, CDR2 SQIVND (reference sequence). The CDR3, as DNA: TGTGCCAGTAGTATTAGAAGAACTGGGACAGGGAACAATCAGCCCCAGCATTTT. Its protein product is CASSIRRTGTGNNQPQHF.

CDR3 coding DNA: TGTGCCAGCAGCGTAGCGGTTTCAGGGGGAATGGTTGGCTACACCTTC. Translating it yields CASSVAVSGGMVGYTF. The chain recombines TRBV9 with TRBJ1-2, with 7 bases identical to TRBD1. The CDR3 is 16 amino acids. Per germline, CDR1 SGDLS and CDR2 YYNGEE. Trimming took 0 bases from V and 7 from J; bases not matched to a gene: 12.

The chain links TRBV18 to TRBJ1-2; weak D call: TRBD1 (5 bases). CDR1 and CDR2 from the germline V gene are KGHSH and LQKENI. V lost 2 bases and J lost 4, with 8 bases in between. CDR3 size: 13 residues. The CDR3 coding sequence is TGTGCCAGCTCACCAGACAGATCCTATGGCTACACCTTC. Its translation: CASSPDRSYGYTF.

This CDR3 reads CASSRGRDLNEQFF. For the CDR3, the DNA is TGTGCCAGCTCAAGAGGGAGGGATTTGAATGAGCAGTTCTTC. The V call is TRBV7-3, the J call TRBJ2-1, with 7 bases fitting TRBD2. Losses at the gene ends were 8 bases for V and 7 bases for J; bases not matched to a gene: 11. The CDR3 consists of 14 residues. Germline V lookup: CDR1 SGHTA, CDR2 FQGTGA.